The rows below give T cell receptor beta chains drawn from one sample of a study of siplizumab effects on memory and regulatory T cells. Assay: immunoSEQ multiplex PCR; the TCRdb copy retains only in-frame clones and omits some. The table includes 80,000 to 130,000 clones, roughly 94% detected once. What was sequenced was Tregs sorted from blood. The receptors originated from a human donor in good health. Both conserved end residues are part of each CDR3. The D gene is left open where the match is weak. Clone size is shown for a subset of rows, as once, few, many or a class of expanded clone.

>TRBV7-2|NA|NA|TRBJ2-6
TGTGCCAGCAGCTTAGGACCGGGTGCAGGGGCCAACGTCCTGACTTTC
CASSLGPGAGANVLTF
>TRBV2|NA|NA|TRBJ2-6
TGTGCCAGCAGCCTAACTGGGAACTCTGGGGCCAACGTCCTGACTTTC
CASSLTGNSGANVLTF
>TRBV19|NA|TRBD1|TRBJ1-1
TGTGCCAGTAGTTGGACAGGTTTTTACACTGAAGCTTTCTTT
CASSWTGFYTEAFF
>TRBV6-1|NA|NA|TRBJ1-3
TGTGCCAGCAGTGAGAGGCCCTCTGGAAACACCATATATTTT
CASSERPSGNTIYF
>TRBV19|NA|NA|TRBJ2-6
TGTGCCAGTACCTCCCCTGGGGCCAGAATCTCTGGGGCCAACGTCCTGACTTTC
CASTSPGARISGANVLTF
>TRBV5-1|NA|NA|TRBJ2-3
TGCGCCAGCAGCTTTGACCCCCAAGCGGATACGCAGTATTTT
CASSFDPQADTQYF
>TRBV5-5|NA|NA|TRBJ1-2
TGTGCCAGCAGCTTCTCCGCGGGAGTAAACTATGGCTACACCTTC
CASSFSAGVNYGYTF
>TRBV29-1|NA|NA|TRBJ2-2
TGCAGCGTTGGTGCGGGGTCTTACACCGGGGAGCTGTTTTTT
CSVGAGSYTGELFF
>TRBV6-4|few|TRBD2|TRBJ2-6
TGTGCCAGCCCTATCCCCTCTAGCGGGAGTATAGGCCCTGGGGCCAACGTCCTGACTTTC
CASPIPSSGSIGPGANVLTF
>TRBV27|NA|NA|TRBJ2-7
TGTGCCAGCAGCCGCGGACAAGCCTACGAGCAGTACTTC
CASSRGQAYEQYF
>TRBV28|NA|NA|TRBJ2-6
TGTGCCAGCAGACGGTGGGCTGGGGCCAACGTCCTGACTTTC
CASRRWAGANVLTF
>TRBV15|NA|NA|TRBJ1-3
TGTGCCACCAGCCCCTACTCCCGGGGGGCCGGGTCTGGAAACACCATATATTTT
CATSPYSRGAGSGNTIYF
>TRBV30|NA|NA|TRBJ2-5
TGTGCCTGGAGTGGAACAGGGAACCAAGAGACCCAGTACTTC
CAWSGTGNQETQYF
>TRBV5-6|NA|NA|TRBJ2-1
TGTGCCAGCAGCTTGGTCGCCGGGGCCACCTACAATGAGCAGTTCTTC
CASSLVAGATYNEQFF
>TRBV30|NA|TRBD1|TRBJ1-3
TGTGCCTGGAGTATAAAGACAGGGACTGGAAACACCATATATTTT
CAWSIKTGTGNTIYF
>TRBV5-1|NA|NA|TRBJ2-1
TGCGCCAGCAGCGCCGACCCCCGGCCTAGCTCCTACAATGAGCAGTTCTTC
CASSADPRPSSYNEQFF
>TRBV10-3|NA|NA|TRBJ2-1
TGTGCCATCCTGGGGGGAGCGCGTGATGAGCAGTTCTTC
CAILGGARDEQFF